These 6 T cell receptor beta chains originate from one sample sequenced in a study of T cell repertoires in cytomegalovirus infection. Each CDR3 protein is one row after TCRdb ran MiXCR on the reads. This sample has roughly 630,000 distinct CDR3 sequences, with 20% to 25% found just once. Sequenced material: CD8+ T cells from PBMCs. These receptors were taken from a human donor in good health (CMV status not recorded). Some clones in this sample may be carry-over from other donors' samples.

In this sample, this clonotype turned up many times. The CDR3 reads CASDEGEDQTNGELFF. The DNA of the CDR3 is TGTGCCAGTGACGAGGGCGAGGACCAAACAAACGGGGAGCTGTTTTTT. V and J are TRBV7-9 and TRBJ2-2; D possibly corresponds to TRBD2 (5 bases). The germline CDR1 and CDR2 sequences are SEHNR and FQNEAQ (reference sequence). This CDR3 spans 16 amino acids. With 9 bases removed from V and 7 bases from J, the gap between germline ends came to 24 bases.

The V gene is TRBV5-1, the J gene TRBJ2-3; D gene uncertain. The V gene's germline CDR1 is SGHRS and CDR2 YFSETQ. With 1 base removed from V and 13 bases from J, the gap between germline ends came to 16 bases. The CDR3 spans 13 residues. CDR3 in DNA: TGCGCCAGCAGCTTGAATCGGCCCCATGAGGAGTATTTT. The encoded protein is CASSLNRPHEEYF.

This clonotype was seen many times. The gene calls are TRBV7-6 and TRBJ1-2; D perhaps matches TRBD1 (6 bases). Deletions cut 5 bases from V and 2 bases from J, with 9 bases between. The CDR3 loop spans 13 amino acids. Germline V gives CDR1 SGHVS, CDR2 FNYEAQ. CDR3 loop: CASSETGNYGYTF. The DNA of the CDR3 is TGTGCCAGCAGCGAAACAGGGAACTATGGCTACACCTTC.

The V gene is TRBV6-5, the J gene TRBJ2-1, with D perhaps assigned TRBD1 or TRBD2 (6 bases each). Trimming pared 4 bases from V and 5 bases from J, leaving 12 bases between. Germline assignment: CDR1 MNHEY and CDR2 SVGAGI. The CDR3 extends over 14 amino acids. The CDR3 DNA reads TGTGCCAGCAGTTTTTCGGGGGCGGACAATGAGCAGTTCTTC. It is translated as CASSFSGADNEQFF.

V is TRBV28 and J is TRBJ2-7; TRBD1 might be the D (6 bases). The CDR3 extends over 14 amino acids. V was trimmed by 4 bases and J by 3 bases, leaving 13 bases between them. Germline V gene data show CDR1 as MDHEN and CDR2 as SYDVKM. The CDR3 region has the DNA TGTGCCAGCAGTTCCCACAGGGAAAGCTACGAGCAGTACGTC. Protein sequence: CASSSHRESYEQYV.

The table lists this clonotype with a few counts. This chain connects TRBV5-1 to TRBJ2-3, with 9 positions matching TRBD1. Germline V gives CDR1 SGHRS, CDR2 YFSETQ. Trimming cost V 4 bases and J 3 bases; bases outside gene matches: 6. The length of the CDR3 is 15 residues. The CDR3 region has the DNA TGCGCCAGCAGCATCAGGACAGGGGCGACAGATACGCAGTATTTT. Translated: CASSIRTGATDTQYF.